This is a list of T cell receptor beta chains from one sample in a study of blood T cell repertoires in COVID-19. Repertoires were generated with immunoSEQ multiplex PCR, while TCRdb's copy carries only in-frame clones and drops some. The sample lists roughly 180,000 clones, roughly 84% occurring once. The sequencing input was peripheral blood. The source of these receptors is a woman aged 80 or over with active or convalescent COVID-19. CDR3s include the opening cysteine and the closing phenylalanine or tryptophan. D genes are given only for firm matches. Size is stated for part of the rows, as once, few or many counts, or as a class when the clone is expanded.

d_call: TRBD1; v_call: TRBV2; j_call: TRBJ1-2; clone_size: .; cdr3_aa: CARTTGGYGYTF; cdr3_nt: TGTGCCAGAACGACAGGGGGCTATGGCTACACCTTC
d_call: .; v_call: TRBV3-1/TRBV3-2; j_call: TRBJ1-1; clone_size: .; cdr3_aa: CASSPTTNTEAFF; cdr3_nt: TGTGCCAGCAGCCCCACAACGAACACTGAAGCTTTCTTT
d_call: .; v_call: TRBV3-1/TRBV3-2; j_call: TRBJ2-2; clone_size: .; cdr3_aa: CASSQSGSANTGELFF; cdr3_nt: TGTGCCAGCAGCCAGTCAGGGTCGGCGAACACCGGGGAGCTGTTTTTT
d_call: .; v_call: TRBV19; j_call: TRBJ1-1; clone_size: .; cdr3_aa: CASNWGLDTEAFF; cdr3_nt: TGTGCCAGTAATTGGGGGCTGGACACTGAAGCTTTCTTT
d_call: .; v_call: TRBV27; j_call: TRBJ2-2; clone_size: .; cdr3_aa: CASRQGRNTGELFF; cdr3_nt: TGTGCCAGCAGGCAGGGGAGGAACACCGGGGAGCTGTTTTTT
d_call: .; v_call: TRBV20-1; j_call: TRBJ2-6; clone_size: many; cdr3_aa: CSASRGYGANVLTF; cdr3_nt: TGCAGTGCGAGTCGGGGGTATGGGGCCAACGTCCTGACTTTC
d_call: .; v_call: TRBV6-5; j_call: TRBJ2-7; clone_size: once; cdr3_aa: CASSSDIFYEQYF; cdr3_nt: TGTGCCAGCAGTTCCGACATTTTCTACGAGCAGTACTTC
d_call: .; v_call: TRBV5-1; j_call: TRBJ1-2; clone_size: .; cdr3_aa: CASSLTGMKETGYTF; cdr3_nt: TGCGCCAGCAGCCTAACAGGGATGAAGGAAACTGGCTACACCTTC
d_call: .; v_call: TRBV3-1/TRBV3-2; j_call: TRBJ1-1; clone_size: .; cdr3_aa: CASSRSGGWVSTEAFF; cdr3_nt: TGTGCCAGCAGCCGCTCGGGGGGTTGGGTGAGCACTGAAGCTTTCTTT
d_call: .; v_call: TRBV5-6; j_call: TRBJ2-1; clone_size: .; cdr3_aa: CASSRLDITGYNEQFF; cdr3_nt: TGTGCCAGCAGTAGACTAGATATTACCGGTTACAATGAGCAGTTCTTC
d_call: .; v_call: TRBV20-1; j_call: TRBJ1-2; clone_size: .; cdr3_aa: CSASGDITWGYTF; cdr3_nt: TGCAGTGCTAGTGGGGACATCACCTGGGGCTACACCTTC
d_call: .; v_call: TRBV5-4; j_call: TRBJ1-2; clone_size: few; cdr3_aa: CASSPTGQNYGYTF; cdr3_nt: TGTGCCAGCAGCCCAACTGGACAGAACTATGGCTACACCTTC
d_call: .; v_call: TRBV19; j_call: TRBJ1-4; clone_size: .; cdr3_aa: CASGRVREKLFF; cdr3_nt: TGTGCCAGCGGCAGGGTTCGAGAAAAACTGTTTTTT
d_call: .; v_call: TRBV27; j_call: TRBJ1-2; clone_size: .; cdr3_aa: CASSLFPGKDGYTF; cdr3_nt: TGTGCCAGCAGTTTATTTCCGGGTAAGGATGGCTACACCTTC
d_call: .; v_call: TRBV30; j_call: TRBJ2-5; clone_size: .; cdr3_aa: CAWTKGTLGQETQYF; cdr3_nt: TGTGCCTGGACTAAGGGGACTTTAGGCCAAGAGACCCAGTACTTC
d_call: .; v_call: TRBV14; j_call: TRBJ2-7; clone_size: once; cdr3_aa: CASSQTGFSSYEQYF; cdr3_nt: TGTGCCAGCAGCCAGACGGGTTTTAGCTCCTACGAGCAGTACTTC
d_call: .; v_call: TRBV18; j_call: TRBJ2-5; clone_size: .; cdr3_aa: CASSPIDIETQYF; cdr3_nt: TGTGCCAGCTCACCAATCGACATTGAGACCCAGTACTTC
d_call: .; v_call: TRBV11-2; j_call: TRBJ2-1; clone_size: few; cdr3_aa: CASTHRVRDEQFF; cdr3_nt: TGTGCCAGCACCCACAGGGTTCGGGATGAGCAGTTCTTC
d_call: TRBD1; v_call: TRBV7-6; j_call: TRBJ1-4; clone_size: .; cdr3_aa: CASSPWTGRLFF; cdr3_nt: TGTGCCAGCAGCCCCTGGACAGGGAGGCTGTTTTTT
d_call: TRBD2; v_call: TRBV7-9; j_call: TRBJ2-7; clone_size: .; cdr3_aa: CASRRTSGRVYEQYF; cdr3_nt: TGTGCCAGCAGAAGGACTAGCGGGAGGGTTTACGAGCAGTACTTC
d_call: TRBD1; v_call: TRBV2; j_call: TRBJ1-3; clone_size: .; cdr3_aa: CASGTGGAGNTIYF; cdr3_nt: TGTGCCAGCGGTACAGGGGGCGCTGGAAACACCATATATTTT
d_call: TRBD1; v_call: TRBV5-1; j_call: TRBJ1-2; clone_size: few; cdr3_aa: CASSSQGNYGYTF; cdr3_nt: TGCGCCAGCAGCTCACAGGGGAACTATGGCTACACCTTC
d_call: TRBD2; v_call: TRBV5-4; j_call: TRBJ2-1; clone_size: .; cdr3_aa: CASSLAGASGRRDEQFF; cdr3_nt: TGTGCCAGCAGCTTGGCTGGGGCTAGCGGGAGACGTGATGAGCAGTTCTTC
d_call: TRBD1; v_call: TRBV6-9; j_call: TRBJ1-2; clone_size: .; cdr3_aa: CASSSTLQGAYDMRYTF; cdr3_nt: TGTGCCAGCAGTTCCACGCTACAGGGGGCGTACGATATGCGCTACACCTTC
d_call: TRBD2; v_call: TRBV3-1/TRBV3-2; j_call: TRBJ2-3; clone_size: .; cdr3_aa: CASSQDPWAGVKDTQYF; cdr3_nt: TGTGCCAGCAGCCAAGATCCTTGGGCGGGAGTCAAAGATACGCAGTATTTT
d_call: TRBD1; v_call: TRBV25-1; j_call: TRBJ2-2; clone_size: .; cdr3_aa: CASRKGQGETGELFF; cdr3_nt: TGTGCCAGCAGAAAGGGACAGGGTGAGACCGGGGAGCTGTTTTTT
d_call: .; v_call: TRBV5-4; j_call: TRBJ2-7; clone_size: .; cdr3_aa: CASSLRREGEQYF; cdr3_nt: TGTGCCAGCAGCTTGAGGCGAGAGGGCGAGCAGTACTTC
d_call: TRBD2; v_call: TRBV5-1; j_call: TRBJ2-7; clone_size: .; cdr3_aa: CASSLVLAGPLEQYF; cdr3_nt: TGCGCCAGCAGCTTGGTACTAGCGGGTCCCCTCGAGCAGTACTTC
d_call: TRBD1; v_call: TRBV9; j_call: TRBJ2-5; clone_size: .; cdr3_aa: CASSFGQGAGQETQYF; cdr3_nt: TGTGCCAGCAGCTTTGGACAGGGGGCGGGCCAAGAGACCCAGTACTTC
d_call: .; v_call: TRBV18; j_call: TRBJ2-1; clone_size: .; cdr3_aa: CASSPAVSSYNEQFF; cdr3_nt: TGTGCCAGCTCACCAGCGGTGAGCTCCTACAATGAGCAGTTCTTC
d_call: .; v_call: TRBV27; j_call: TRBJ2-7; clone_size: .; cdr3_aa: CASRRGGPQEPYEQYF; cdr3_nt: TGTGCCAGCAGACGAGGGGGACCTCAAGAGCCCTACGAGCAGTACTTC
d_call: .; v_call: TRBV7-6; j_call: TRBJ2-7; clone_size: few; cdr3_aa: CASSLELTLEAGDSYEQYF; cdr3_nt: TGTGCCAGCAGCTTAGAGCTTACCTTGGAGGCAGGGGATTCCTACGAGCAGTACTTC
d_call: .; v_call: TRBV29-1; j_call: TRBJ1-1; clone_size: .; cdr3_aa: CSVEEHTNTEAFF; cdr3_nt: TGCAGCGTTGAAGAGCATACTAACACTGAAGCTTTCTTT
d_call: TRBD1; v_call: TRBV27; j_call: TRBJ1-5; clone_size: .; cdr3_aa: CASSLLGGGINQPQHF; cdr3_nt: TGTGCCAGCAGTTTACTCGGAGGGGGCATCAATCAGCCCCAGCATTTT
d_call: TRBD2; v_call: TRBV4-1; j_call: TRBJ2-1; clone_size: .; cdr3_aa: CASSQDSRGLASHNEQFF; cdr3_nt: TGCGCCAGCAGCCAAGATTCTCGGGGACTAGCGTCTCACAATGAGCAGTTCTTC
d_call: .; v_call: TRBV11-2; j_call: TRBJ1-4; clone_size: .; cdr3_aa: CASSRYRSTNEKLFF; cdr3_nt: TGTGCCAGCAGCCGATACAGGTCAACTAATGAAAAACTGTTTTTT
d_call: TRBD1; v_call: TRBV19; j_call: TRBJ1-2; clone_size: .; cdr3_aa: CASSGMGQSQYGYTF; cdr3_nt: TGTGCCAGTAGCGGTATGGGACAGAGTCAATATGGCTACACCTTC
d_call: TRBD1; v_call: TRBV27; j_call: TRBJ1-1; clone_size: .; cdr3_aa: CASSLTGGSTEAFF; cdr3_nt: TGTGCCAGCAGCTTGACAGGGGGAAGCACTGAAGCTTTCTTT
d_call: TRBD2; v_call: TRBV10-1; j_call: TRBJ2-1; clone_size: once; cdr3_aa: CASSRTSGSFYNEQFF; cdr3_nt: TGCGCCAGCAGTCGCACTAGCGGGAGTTTCTACAATGAGCAGTTCTTC
d_call: .; v_call: TRBV20-1; j_call: TRBJ2-1; clone_size: .; cdr3_aa: CSASSTGEDYNEQFF; cdr3_nt: TGCAGTGCTAGTTCTACGGGAGAGGACTACAATGAGCAGTTCTTC